Listed here are 7 T cell receptor beta chains from one sample, sequenced in a study of blood T cells in healthy people across ages. A second PCR, run for about 7 to 12 cycles, used a sample-barcoded 5' primer plus a J-beta primer mix. Using its own MiXCR run on the 5' RACE reads, TCRdb lists one record per CDR3 protein. The sample yields some 1.7 million distinct CDR3 sequences, about 28% seen once. Sequenced: blood. The receptors were gathered from a woman aged 30 to 39 in good health.

The chain links TRBV10-3 to TRBJ2-1, with D unclear. Trimming took 6 bases from V and 8 from J, leaving 17 bases between them. The CDR3 consists of 14 residues. In germline, CDR1 is ENHRY, CDR2 SYGVKD. This CDR3 is CAIRANGESYEQFF. The CDR3 DNA sequence: TGTGCCATCAGGGCCAACGGAGAGAGCTATGAGCAGTTCTTC.

The J gene is TRBJ2-7, the V gene TRBV6-2 or TRBV6-3; no reliable D call. The germline V and J ends were trimmed by 10 bases and 5 bases, with 12 bases remaining between them. From germline, CDR1 is MNHEY and CDR2 SVGEGT. The CDR3 consists of 11 residues. Here the CDR3 reads CATLLGNEQYF. In DNA, the CDR3 is TGTGCCACCCTCTTGGGTAACGAGCAGTACTTC.

This clonotype was detected many times. The chain employs TRBV29-1 and TRBJ2-4; no definite D call. This CDR3 has 13 amino acids. V lost 0 bases, J lost 1 base, and 4 bases lay in between. CDR1 and CDR2 from the germline V gene are SQVTM and ANQGSEA. The CDR3 bases are TGCAGCGTTGAAGAGGGGGCCAAAAACATTCAGTACTTC. Its translation is CSVEEGAKNIQYF. The full variable domain, in which reference TRBV29-1 and TRBJ2-4 provide the parts outside the CDR3, is SAVISQKPSRDICQRGTSLTIQCQVDSQVTMMFWYRQQPGQSLTLIATANQGSEATYESGFVIDKFPISRPNLTFSTLTVSNMSPEDSSIYLCSVEEGAKNIQYFGAGTRLSVL.

The chain links TRBV28 to TRBJ1-1; D might be TRBD1 (5 bases). Trimming stripped 3 bases from V and 7 bases from J, with 15 bases between. CDR3 size: 14 residues. Germline V gene data show CDR1 as MDHEN and CDR2 as SYDVKM. The CDR3 reads CASSFGTGQVEAFF. CDR3 coding DNA: TGTGCCAGCAGTTTTGGGACCGGACAAGTTGAAGCTTTCTTT.

The chain recombines TRBV12-3 or TRBV12-4 with TRBJ2-1; 11 bases are a match to TRBD2. Trimming cost V 7 bases and J 7 bases; bases outside gene matches: 6. CDR3 size: 14 residues. The CDR3 DNA follows: TGTGCCAGCACCCCGGGACTAGCGGTTAATGAGCAGTTCTTC. Its translation: CASTPGLAVNEQFF.

The genes are TRBV12-3 or TRBV12-4 and TRBJ1-1; no reliable D call. The CDR3 consists of 16 residues. Trimming pared 3 bases from V and 1 base from J, leaving 15 bases between. The CDR3 coding sequence is TGTGCCAGCAGTTTTCTAGTCGTTGGCCAGAACACTGAAGCTTTCTTT. It translates to CASSFLVVGQNTEAFF.

The chain combines TRBV7-9 with TRBJ2-7, with 13 bases aligning to TRBD2. CDR1 is SEHNR and CDR2 is FQNEAQ in the germline V gene (reference sequence). The CDR3 runs 16 residues. J gave up 7 bases and V 5 bases, and 11 bases lay outside the gene matches. The CDR3 DNA reads as TGTGCCAGCAGCCCCGGACTAGCGGGGGCCAGAGATGAGCAGTACTTC. Translated, it gives CASSPGLAGARDEQYF.